Below, one T cell receptor (beta chain) is given with its context. Its antigen is undetermined. People in the study who had HIV all got their treatment in the United States. The sample comes from a study of long-term antiretroviral therapy in people with HIV. Findings of the study overall: Despite increasing after ART, diversity remained lower than that of transplant donor controls. At every time point, clones expanded before ART dominated the repertoire. Whereas controls had wider CDR3 length ranges, HIV repertoires had narrower ones.

The libraries were made with immunoSEQ v3.0 at survey level. TCRdb keeps only in-frame clones here, not all; method: immunoSEQ multiplex PCR. Of some 26,000 clones listed, less than 80% are singletons. This sample comprised unsorted PBMCs, obtained 1.1 years before starting antiretroviral therapy. This TCR was sampled from a woman aged 35 to 49 with HIV.

The CDR3 DNA is TGTGCCAGCAGCGTAGTGGGGGGCAACGGGGAGCTGTTTTTT. Its translation is CASSVVGGNGELFF. The chain carries TRBV9 and TRBJ2-2; D possibly matches TRBD1 or TRBD2 (6 bases each). Germline CDR1 reads SGDLS; CDR2 reads YYNGEE. This CDR3 contains 14 residues. Trimming took off 0 bases at V and 7 bases at J, with 10 bases between the two ends.